The 24 T cell receptor beta chains given below trace back to one sample, sequenced in a study of blood T cell repertoires in COVID-19. Assay used: immunoSEQ multiplex PCR; TCRdb lists only in-frame clones, some missing. The table includes tens of thousands of clones, about 80% detected once. Sequenced input: peripheral blood. The receptors were gathered from a woman in her sixties or seventies with acute or convalescent COVID-19.

This sequence joins TRBV5-6 and TRBJ2-1; weak D call: TRBD2 (6 bases). V was clipped by 4 bases and J by 8 bases, with 25 bases between them. This CDR3 is built from 17 residues. Germline loops: CDR1 SGHDT, CDR2 YYEEEE. CDR3: CASSLLLAGHITDEQFF. CDR3 nucleotides: TGTGCCAGCAGCCTGCTACTAGCTGGTCACATCACCGATGAGCAGTTCTTC.

J is TRBJ2-7 and V is TRBV9; 9 bases agree with TRBD1. In germline, CDR1 is SGDLS, CDR2 YYNGEE. With 4 bases clipped from V and 6 bases from J, the junction kept 11 bases outside the gene matches. The CDR3 runs 15 residues. In DNA form, the CDR3 reads TGTGCCAGCAGCCGCGACCGGGACAGGGTTCGCGAGCAGTACTTC. This translates into CASSRDRDRVREQYF. The full variable domain, with the rest looked up from reference TRBV9 and TRBJ2-7, is DSGVTQTPKHLITATGQRVTLRCSPRSGDLSVYWYQQSLDQGLQFLIQYYNGEERAKGNILERFSAQQFPDLHSELNLSSLELGDSALYFCASSRDRDRVREQYFGPGTRLTVT.

The chain has TRBV4-2 and TRBJ2-7, with D tentatively TRBD2 (5 bases). The CDR3 loop spans 19 amino acids. V lost 0 bases and J 0 bases, leaving 21 bases between the germline ends. Looked up from germline, CDR1 is LGHNA and CDR2 is YNFKEQ. CDR3 sequence: CASSQDRGWSAKGSYEQYF. CDR3 nucleotide sequence: TGTGCCAGCAGCCAAGATCGGGGTTGGTCGGCCAAGGGCTCCTACGAGCAGTACTTC.

The CDR3 loop reads CASSTLTGGTDTQYF. CDR3 DNA: TGTGCCAGCAGTACCCTAACGGGGGGCACAGATACGCAGTATTTT. This chain joins TRBV28 and TRBJ2-3; maybe TRBD2 (6 bases). The V end lost 5 bases, the J end lost 1 base, and 13 bases lay between the germline ends. The germline V gene encodes CDR1 MDHEN and CDR2 SYDVKM. The CDR3 runs to 15 residues. The whole variable domain, remainder taken from reference TRBV28 and TRBJ2-3, is DVKVTQSSRYLVKRTGEKVFLECVQDMDHENMFWYRQDPGLGLRLIYFSYDVKMKEKGDIPEGYSVSREKKERFSLILESASTNQTSMYLCASSTLTGGTDTQYFGPGTRLTVL.

The chain uses TRBV4-1 and TRBJ2-1; TRBD2 agrees at 10 bases. CDR3 length: 15 residues. After removal of 9 bases from V and 6 bases from J, the junction contained 11 bases not matched to a gene. Germline V lookup: CDR1 MGHRA, CDR2 YSYEKL. CDR3 loop: CASAPGTSAPNEQFF. The CDR3 nucleotides read TGCGCCAGTGCACCGGGGACTAGCGCTCCCAATGAGCAGTTCTTC.

V usage is TRBV5-4 and J usage is TRBJ2-3; 9 positions match TRBD1. Germline trimming cut 3 bases from V and 7 bases from J; bases unmatched to any gene: 9. Germline CDR1 is SGHNT and CDR2 is YYREEE (reference sequence). CDR3 length equals 15 residues. The CDR3 bases are TGTGCCAGCAGCTGGGGGGGACAGGGACCGAATACGCAGTATTTT. Protein sequence: CASSWGGQGPNTQYF.

As DNA, the CDR3 is TGTGCCAGCAGTTCCTCCACTGAAGCTTTCTTT. Translating gives CASSSSTEAFF. V gene TRBV28 combines with J gene TRBJ1-1; no clear D. The CDR3 length is 11 residues. The germline V gene encodes CDR1 MDHEN and CDR2 SYDVKM. Between the trimmed V and J ends, which lost 4 bases and 4 bases, there was a span of 4 bases.

This chain joins TRBV5-1 and TRBJ1-3; 7 positions match TRBD1. Germline CDR1 is SGHRS and CDR2 is YFSETQ. This CDR3 is built from 18 residues. With 4 bases clipped from V and 2 bases from J, the junction kept 15 bases outside the gene matches. CDR3 amino acids: CASSPGQFPAPAGNTIYF. The CDR3, as DNA: TGCGCCAGCAGCCCGGGACAGTTCCCGGCGCCGGCTGGAAACACCATATATTTT.

The gene calls are TRBV5-6 and TRBJ1-2, with TRBD1 identical over 8 bases. The J segment lost 5 bases and the V segment lost 4 bases, leaving 10 bases of the junction unmatched. The length of the CDR3 is 15 residues. Germline V gene sequence: CDR1 SGHDT, CDR2 YYEEEE. The CDR3 sequence: CASSPRDRSIYGYTF. The CDR3 DNA reads as TGTGCCAGCAGCCCCCGGGACAGGTCAATTTATGGCTACACCTTC.

This chain uses TRBV5-1 with TRBJ2-7; D is possibly TRBD2 (6 bases). The germline CDR1 and CDR2 sequences are SGHRS and YFSETQ. The length of the CDR3 is 15 residues. The V gene lost 0 bases and the J gene lost 1 base, with 11 bases spanning the gap. CDR3 DNA: TGCGCCAGCAGCTTGGCGGGAGACACTTCCTACGAGCAGTACTTC. This translates into CASSLAGDTSYEQYF.

Of note for this clone: Other DNA sequences from this sample encode an identical CDR3 as well. The chain uses TRBV6-5 and TRBJ2-5; 8 nucleotides line up with TRBD1. Germline V gene sequence: CDR1 MNHEY, CDR2 SVGAGI. The CDR3 runs 13 residues. V was pared by 4 bases and J by 7 bases, with 5 bases of the junction left unmatched. CDR3 nucleotides: TGTGCCAGCAGTTCGGACAGGGTAGGGACCCAGTACTTC. It encodes CASSSDRVGTQYF.

The chain recombines TRBV19 with TRBJ2-3, with a possible D match to TRBD2 (5 bases). From germline, CDR1 is LNHDA and CDR2 SQIVND (reference sequence). The CDR3 loop spans 13 amino acids. V was cut by 5 bases and J by 9 bases, with 15 bases left in between. This CDR3 is CASSSDSSGTQYF. CDR3 bases: TGTGCCAGTAGTTCGGACTCGTCGGGGACGCAGTATTTT.

The chain carries TRBV7-9 and TRBJ2-5; 9 bases are a match to TRBD1. The CDR3 extends over 15 amino acids. Germline-derived CDR1 and CDR2 are SEHNR and FQNEAQ (reference sequence). Trimming cost V 5 bases and J 6 bases; bases outside gene matches: 10. CDR3 sequence (DNA): TGTGCCAGCAGCATTCCGGGACAGGGAGAGAAGACCCAGTACTTC. Translating gives CASSIPGQGEKTQYF.

This clone has a handful of counts. The J gene is TRBJ1-4, the V gene TRBV2; 7 nucleotides agree with TRBD1. The CDR3 sequence is 13 residues long. V was pared by 8 bases and J by 4 bases, with 4 bases of the junction left unmatched. Germline lookup yields CDR1 SNHLY and CDR2 FYNNEI. The CDR3 here is CASVGTVNEKLFF. In nucleotides, the CDR3 is TGTGCCAGCGTCGGGACAGTTAATGAAAAACTGTTTTTT.

This clone showed up just a few times. The chain joins TRBV19 to TRBJ2-2, with 7 positions matching TRBD1. Trimming at V came to 9 bases and at J to 3 bases, leaving 13 bases not matched to a gene. The CDR3 is 16 residues long. Germline V lookup: CDR1 LNHDA, CDR2 SQIVND (reference sequence). CDR3 sequence (DNA): TGTGCCAGCAAATACGGGGCAGGGGGTTACACCGGGGAGCTGTTTTTT. Amino acid sequence: CASKYGAGGYTGELFF.

This clone has just a few counts. The V call is TRBV7-2, the J call TRBJ2-3; 8 bases are shared with TRBD2. Germline V gives CDR1 SGHTA, CDR2 FQGNSA. The CDR3 has 15 amino acids. V lost 7 bases to trimming and J lost 4 bases; unmatched junction nucleotides: 10. CDR3 in amino acids: CASNQRGSGADTQYF. The DNA of the CDR3 is TGTGCCAGCAATCAGCGGGGGTCTGGAGCAGATACGCAGTATTTT. Full variable domain (outside the CDR3, taken from reference TRBV7-2 and TRBJ2-3): GAGVSQSPSNKVTEKGKDVELRCDPISGHTALYWYRQSLGQGLEFLIYFQGNSAPDKSGLPSDRFSAERTGGSVSTLTIQRTQQEDSAVYLCASNQRGSGADTQYFGPGTRLTVL.

The V call is TRBV11-2, the J call TRBJ1-6; D call uncertain. CDR3 length: 14 amino acids. The V end was cut by 1 base, the J end by 5 bases, with 6 bases between. The germline V gene has CDR1 SGHAT and CDR2 FQNNGV. The CDR3 DNA is TGTGCCAGCAGCTTAGGAGGGAATAATTCACCCCTCCACTTT. Translated, it gives CASSLGGNNSPLHF.

The rearrangement links TRBV7-5 to TRBJ1-6. TRBV7-5 is noted as a pseudogene. This CDR3 spans 18 amino acids. Here the CDR3 reads CARTQWEALSSYNSPLHF. The CDR3 nucleotides are TGTGCCAGGACCCAATGGGAGGCCTTGAGCTCCTATAATTCACCCCTCCACTTT.

The chain is built from TRBV19 and TRBJ1-2; TRBD1 aligns across 7 bases. The CDR3 consists of 16 residues. Trimming cost V 8 bases and J 2 bases; bases outside gene matches: 14. CDR1 and CDR2 from the germline V gene are LNHDA and SQIVND (reference sequence). CDR3 loop: CASGRPPLGQNYGYTF. CDR3 nucleotides: TGTGCCAGTGGGAGGCCGCCCCTGGGACAGAACTATGGCTACACCTTC.

The chain carries TRBV6-5 and TRBJ1-6, with D tentatively TRBD1 (5 bases). Germline CDR1 reads MNHEY; CDR2 reads SVGAGI. The V end lost 2 bases, the J end lost 5 bases, and 10 bases lay between the germline ends. This CDR3 contains 15 residues. The CDR3, as DNA: TGTGCCAGCAGTTACCCGGGGGGAGATAATTCACCCCTCCACTTT. It specifies CASSYPGGDNSPLHF.

This chain links TRBV7-2 with TRBJ1-2; D possibly corresponds to TRBD1 (6 bases). Germline V gene sequence: CDR1 SGHTA, CDR2 FQGNSA. The CDR3 extends over 15 amino acids. The V end was cut by 5 bases, the J end by 0 bases, with 13 bases between. The CDR3 reads CASSPKTGANYGYTF. The CDR3 bases are TGTGCCAGCAGCCCTAAGACAGGAGCTAACTATGGCTACACCTTC.

The genes are TRBV28 and TRBJ1-6; D may be TRBD1 (5 bases). The V gene's germline CDR1 is MDHEN and CDR2 SYDVKM. Trimming pared 8 bases from V and 10 bases from J, leaving 24 bases between. This CDR3 contains 16 residues. This chain's CDR3 is CASQPPGGLGGSPLHF. The CDR3 coding sequence is TGTGCCAGCCAACCCCCAGGAGGCCTCGGGGGATCACCCCTCCACTTT.

In this sample, this clone turned up many times. The V call is TRBV30, the J call TRBJ2-7; 12 bases line up with TRBD2. This CDR3 has 14 amino acids. Trimming took 2 bases from V and 2 from J; bases not matched to a gene: 1. CDR1 is GTSNPN and CDR2 is SVGIG in the germline V gene (reference sequence). CDR3 coding DNA: TGTGCCTGGAGTCGGACTAGCGGGGCCTACGAGCAGTACTTC. It codes for CAWSRTSGAYEQYF.

This clone has more than one count but fewer than ten. The chain uses TRBV28 and TRBJ2-1; D gene ambiguous. The germline V and J ends were trimmed by 8 bases and 2 bases, with 10 bases remaining between them. Germline lookup yields CDR1 MDHEN and CDR2 SYDVKM. The CDR3 consists of 13 residues. The CDR3 loop reads CASLRQTYNEQFF. CDR3 bases: TGTGCCAGCCTGAGACAAACCTACAATGAGCAGTTCTTC.